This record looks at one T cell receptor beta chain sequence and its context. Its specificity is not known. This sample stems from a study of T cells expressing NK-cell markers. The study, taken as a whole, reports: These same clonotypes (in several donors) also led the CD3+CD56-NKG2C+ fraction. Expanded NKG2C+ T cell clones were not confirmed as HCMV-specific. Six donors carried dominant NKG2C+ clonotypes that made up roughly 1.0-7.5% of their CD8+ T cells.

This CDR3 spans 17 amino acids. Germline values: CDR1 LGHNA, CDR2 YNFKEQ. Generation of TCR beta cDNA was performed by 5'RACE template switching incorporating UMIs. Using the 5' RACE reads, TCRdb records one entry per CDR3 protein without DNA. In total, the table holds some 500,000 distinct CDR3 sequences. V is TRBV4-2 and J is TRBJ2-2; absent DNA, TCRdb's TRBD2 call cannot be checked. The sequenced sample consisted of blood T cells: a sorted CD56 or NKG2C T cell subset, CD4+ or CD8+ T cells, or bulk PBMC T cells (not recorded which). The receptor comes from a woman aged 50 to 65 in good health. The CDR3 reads CASSQPGLAGNTGELFF.